This T cell receptor beta chain was profiled in a study of shared clonotypes between healthy human individuals. Study details: Contributing individuals were a couple of females and three males aged 18 to 49.

Assay: immunoSEQ multiplex PCR; the TCRdb copy retains only in-frame clones and omits some. The sample consists of roughly 500,000 clones, 60% to 80% of them appearing once. Germline loops: CDR1 MGHDK, CDR2 SYGVNS. The CDR3 totals 14 residues. Adult donors, all healthy and HIV-negative, had no recent acute infections or vaccinations. Notes on this clone: At one end, the junction sequence differs from germline, possibly due to a read error. The same CDR3 can be traced to other DNA sequences in this sample.

This receptor was obtained from a middle-aged woman in good health. Some clones in this sample may be carry-over from other donors' samples. J is TRBJ1-1 and V is TRBV25-1; D not resolved. The source material was PBMCs. The CDR3 protein is CASSPMVGNTEAFF. CDR3 in DNA: TGTGCCAGCAGCCCTATGGTGGGGAACACTGAGGCTTTCTTT.